The rows below give T cell receptor beta chains drawn from one sample of a study of T-cell memory formation after mild COVID-19. TCRdb processed the 5' RACE reads anew with MiXCR; each CDR3 protein has one entry. Of about 500,000 distinct CDR3 sequences detected, about a fifth appear once; the ten largest clones hold around 13%. The sequencing sample was made of PBMCs or a T cell subset sorted from them (not recorded which). These receptors all come from an adult woman who had mild COVID-19 (a few samples of this study predate the infection). Cell type and time point are not known. Each CDR3 is given without its conserved first and last residue. The order of the fields is V gene, CDR3 length, clone size, J gene, CDR3 protein. Rows give clone size only sometimes, using once, few, many, or a class for an expanded clone.

V: TRBV6-5
length: 12
size: many
J: TRBJ2-7
CDR3: ASSYSRLEREQY

V: TRBV6-5
length: 9
size: few
J: TRBJ2-1
CDR3: ASSYRNEQF

V: TRBV24-1
length: 13
size: many
J: TRBJ2-1
CDR3: ATEKTSGGNNEQF

V: TRBV24-1
length: 12
size: NA
J: TRBJ2-3
CDR3: ATSGLAGVDTQY

V: TRBV12-3/TRBV12-4
length: 15
size: NA
J: TRBJ1-1
CDR3: ASSPGTPGGKDSEAF

V: TRBV20-1
length: 17
size: NA
J: TRBJ2-1
CDR3: SARDYPPPWEGIRDEQF

V: TRBV9
length: 12
size: NA
J: TRBJ1-1
CDR3: AISVVVGNTEAF

V: TRBV6-2/TRBV6-3
length: 15
size: NA
J: TRBJ1-1
CDR3: ASSYRGTGNGNTEAF

V: TRBV20-1
length: 14
size: NA
J: TRBJ1-4
CDR3: SARELQGASSEKLF

V: TRBV5-5
length: 10
size: few
J: TRBJ2-1
CDR3: ASSLPGIEQF

V: TRBV5-1
length: 13
size: NA
J: TRBJ1-4
CDR3: ASSLGSQSNEKLF

V: TRBV7-2
length: 13
size: NA
J: TRBJ2-7
CDR3: ASSRKTGGIDEQY

V: TRBV7-2
length: 13
size: NA
J: TRBJ1-2
CDR3: ASSLRGPDNYGYT

V: TRBV11-2
length: 13
size: NA
J: TRBJ2-3
CDR3: ASSLIRGLADTQY

V: TRBV19
length: 12
size: NA
J: TRBJ2-7
CDR3: ASSITPAFYEQY

V: TRBV9
length: 10
size: many
J: TRBJ1-3
CDR3: ASSPPGNTIY

V: TRBV6-5
length: 12
size: few
J: TRBJ2-7
CDR3: ASSPRQGVHEQY

V: TRBV24-1
length: 13
size: NA
J: TRBJ2-7
CDR3: ATSDPGQEAYEQY

V: TRBV20-1
length: 15
size: NA
J: TRBJ2-7
CDR3: SASAPGVAGGRYEQY

V: TRBV5-1
length: 14
size: NA
J: TRBJ1-4
CDR3: ASSLVGQTTNEKLF

V: TRBV20-1
length: 16
size: NA
J: TRBJ2-7
CDR3: SARRGTSGTLRSYEQY

V: TRBV7-9
length: 12
size: NA
J: TRBJ1-2
CDR3: ASSLRGAPDGYT

V: TRBV7-3
length: 12
size: NA
J: TRBJ2-5
CDR3: ASSLFGRGETQY

V: TRBV7-3
length: 11
size: NA
J: TRBJ1-6
CDR3: ASSPSGNSPLH

V: TRBV6-2/TRBV6-3
length: 12
size: NA
J: TRBJ1-1
CDR3: ASSYSNLAGEAF

V: TRBV3-1
length: 12
size: NA
J: TRBJ2-7
CDR3: ASSQEYRPNEQY

V: TRBV12-3/TRBV12-4
length: 10
size: many
J: TRBJ2-3
CDR3: ASSLISDTQY